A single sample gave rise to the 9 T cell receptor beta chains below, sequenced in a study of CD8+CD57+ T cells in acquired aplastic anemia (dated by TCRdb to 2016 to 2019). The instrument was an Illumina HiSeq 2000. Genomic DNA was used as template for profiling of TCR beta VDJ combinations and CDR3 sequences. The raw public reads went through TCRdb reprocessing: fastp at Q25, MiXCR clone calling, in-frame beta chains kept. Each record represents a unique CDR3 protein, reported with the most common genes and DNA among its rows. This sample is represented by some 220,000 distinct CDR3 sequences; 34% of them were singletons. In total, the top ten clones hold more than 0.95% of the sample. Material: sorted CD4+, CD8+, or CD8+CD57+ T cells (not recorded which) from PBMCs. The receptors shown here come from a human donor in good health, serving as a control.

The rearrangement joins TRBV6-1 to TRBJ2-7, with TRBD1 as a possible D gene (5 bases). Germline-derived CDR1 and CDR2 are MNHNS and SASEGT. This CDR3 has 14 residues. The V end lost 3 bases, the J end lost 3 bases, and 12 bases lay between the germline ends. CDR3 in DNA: TGTGCCAGCAGTGACAGGGCCCACCGCTACGAGCAGTACTTC. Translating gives CASSDRAHRYEQYF.

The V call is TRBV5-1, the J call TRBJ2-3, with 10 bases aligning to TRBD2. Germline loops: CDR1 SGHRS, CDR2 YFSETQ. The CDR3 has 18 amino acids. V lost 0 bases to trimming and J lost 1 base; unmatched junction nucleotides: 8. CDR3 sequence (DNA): TGCGCCAGCAGCTTGGTCCTAGCGGGAGCCTCTGGCACAGATACGCAGTATTTT. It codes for CASSLVLAGASGTDTQYF. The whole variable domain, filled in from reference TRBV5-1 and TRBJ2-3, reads KAGVTQTPRYLIKTRGQQVTLSCSPISGHRSVSWYQQTPGQGLQFLFEYFSETQRNKGNFPGRFSGRQFSNSRSEMNVSTLELGDSALYLCASSLVLAGASGTDTQYFGPGTRLTVL.

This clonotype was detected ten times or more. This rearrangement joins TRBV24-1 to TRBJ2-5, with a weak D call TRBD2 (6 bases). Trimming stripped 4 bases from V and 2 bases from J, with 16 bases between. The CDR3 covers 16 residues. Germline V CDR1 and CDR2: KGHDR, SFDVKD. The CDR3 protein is CATSDPPAGGQETQYF. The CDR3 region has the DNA TGTGCCACCAGTGACCCGCCGGCCGGGGGACAAGAGACCCAGTACTTC.

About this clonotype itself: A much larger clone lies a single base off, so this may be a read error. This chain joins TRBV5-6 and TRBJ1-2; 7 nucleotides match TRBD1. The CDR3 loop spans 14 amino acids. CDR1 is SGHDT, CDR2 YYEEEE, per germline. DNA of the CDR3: TGTGCCAACAGCTTGGGGGGACAGAACTATGGCTACACCTTC. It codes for CANSLGGQNYGYTF.

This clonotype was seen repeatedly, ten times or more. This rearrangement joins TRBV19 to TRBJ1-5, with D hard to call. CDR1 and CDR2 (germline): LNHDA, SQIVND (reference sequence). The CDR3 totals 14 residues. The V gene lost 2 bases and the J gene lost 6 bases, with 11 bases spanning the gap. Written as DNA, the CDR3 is TGTGCCAGTAGTATACCCAGCCTAAGTCAGCCCCAGCATTTT. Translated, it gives CASSIPSLSQPQHF.

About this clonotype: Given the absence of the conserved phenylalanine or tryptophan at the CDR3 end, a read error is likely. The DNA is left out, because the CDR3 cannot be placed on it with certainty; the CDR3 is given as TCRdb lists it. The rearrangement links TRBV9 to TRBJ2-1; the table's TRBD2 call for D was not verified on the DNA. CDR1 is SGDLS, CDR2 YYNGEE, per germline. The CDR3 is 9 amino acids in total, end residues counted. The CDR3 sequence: CASSVVLAG.

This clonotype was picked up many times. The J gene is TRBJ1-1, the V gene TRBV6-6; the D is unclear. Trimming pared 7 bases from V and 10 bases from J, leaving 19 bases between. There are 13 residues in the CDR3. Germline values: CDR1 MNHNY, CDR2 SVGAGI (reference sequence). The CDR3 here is CASISPSTRRAFF. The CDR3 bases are TGTGCCAGCATTTCACCGTCGACGCGTCGAGCTTTCTTT.

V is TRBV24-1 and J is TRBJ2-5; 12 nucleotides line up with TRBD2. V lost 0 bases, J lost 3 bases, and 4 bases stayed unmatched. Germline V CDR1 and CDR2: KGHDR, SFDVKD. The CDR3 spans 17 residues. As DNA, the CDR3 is TGTGCCACCAGTGATTTGACGGCTAGCGGGAGGGAAGAGACCCAGTACTTC. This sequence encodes CATSDLTASGREETQYF.

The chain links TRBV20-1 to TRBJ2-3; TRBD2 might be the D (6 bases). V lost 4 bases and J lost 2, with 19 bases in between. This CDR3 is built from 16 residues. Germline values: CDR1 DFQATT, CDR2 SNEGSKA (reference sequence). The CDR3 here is CSATPRASEYTDTQYF. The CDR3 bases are TGCAGTGCTACCCCACGGGCTAGCGAGTACACAGATACGCAGTATTTT.